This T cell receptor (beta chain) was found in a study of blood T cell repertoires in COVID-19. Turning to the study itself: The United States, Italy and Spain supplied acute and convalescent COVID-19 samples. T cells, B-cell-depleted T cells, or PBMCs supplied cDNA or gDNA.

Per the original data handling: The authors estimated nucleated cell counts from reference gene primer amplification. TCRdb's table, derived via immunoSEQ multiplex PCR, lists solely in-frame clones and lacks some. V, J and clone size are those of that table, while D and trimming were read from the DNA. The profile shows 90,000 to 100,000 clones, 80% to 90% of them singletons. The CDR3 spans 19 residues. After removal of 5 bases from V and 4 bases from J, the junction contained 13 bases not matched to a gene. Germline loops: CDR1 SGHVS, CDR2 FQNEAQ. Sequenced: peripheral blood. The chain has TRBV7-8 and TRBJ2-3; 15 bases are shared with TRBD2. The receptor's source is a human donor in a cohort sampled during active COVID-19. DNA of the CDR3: TGTGCCAGCAGCAAGGGACTAGCGGGAGGTTTAAGGGGCTCAGATACGCAGTATTTT. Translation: CASSKGLAGGLRGSDTQYF.